These T cell receptor beta chains were read from a single sample in a study of T cell changes during pregnancy in multiple sclerosis. The protocol was immunoSEQ multiplex PCR, while the TCRdb copy is restricted to in-frame clones and leaves out a portion. There are under 55,000 clones in the sample; around 90% occur only once, and 0.61% lies in the top ten. This sample comprised CD4+ T cells from peripheral blood mononuclear cells, obtained after pregnancy. Receptors were obtained from a female donor in good health, enrolled as a control in a pregnancy study. CDR3s include the opening cysteine and the closing phenylalanine or tryptophan.

v_call,j_call,cdr3_aa
TRBV28,TRBJ1-5,CASSTLMEVSNQPQHF
TRBV29-1,.,CSVFVTGGTYEQYF
TRBV5-1,TRBJ2-7,CASSLEGWGTLSSYEQYF
TRBV6-4,TRBJ1-1,CASSGQGPTEAFF
TRBV28,TRBJ1-1,CASSEPDRAPRVSF
TRBV5-6,TRBJ2-5,CASSSTGLAGERSRGQYF
TRBV18,TRBJ1-5,CASSATRDNQPQHF
TRBV4-2,TRBJ1-1,CASSQEIAGNTEAFF
TRBV2,TRBJ2-3,CASSEGSLGRQGRTDTQYF
TRBV5-6,TRBJ1-1,CASSPQGRRTEAFF
TRBV2,TRBJ2-4,CASQTSGSGAKNIQYF
TRBV7-2,TRBJ1-4,CASSLATGLLFF
TRBV5-6,TRBJ2-5,CASSIGGEETQYF
TRBV7-9,TRBJ2-3,CASSLGREVDTQYF
TRBV13,TRBJ2-7,CASRGGTYEQYF
TRBV28,TRBJ2-5,CASSSQGAEETQYF
TRBV7-6,TRBJ1-2,CASSPLATGAQNYGYTF
TRBV18,TRBJ1-1,CASSPLEENTEAFF
TRBV5-1,TRBJ2-1,CASSRDSSYNEQFF
TRBV7-7,TRBJ2-1,CASSLAPAGGENEQFF
TRBV18,TRBJ1-6,CASSPVDSANSPLHF
TRBV19,TRBJ2-7,CASSIGTGHDEQYF
TRBV25-1,TRBJ2-1,CASSEWGGVPHEQFF
TRBV6-1,TRBJ2-7,CASRGLAGDSYEQYF
TRBV29-1,TRBJ2-2,CSVELGTSGGTGELFF
TRBV10-3,TRBJ1-1,CAISESGRANTEAFF
TRBV25-1,TRBJ2-3,CASSETGTRTDTQYF
TRBV7-2,TRBJ2-2,CASSSGLAGALGELFF
TRBV2,TRBJ2-1,CASSETGFYNEQFF
TRBV28,TRBJ1-2,CASSLSPGQDPYGYTF
TRBV2,TRBJ2-3,CASSRDRRTDTQYF
TRBV5-1,TRBJ2-1,CASSTPGSNEQFF
TRBV7-2,TRBJ1-4,CASSLFQMNEKLFF
TRBV5-5,TRBJ1-5,CASSLGGSGGAGPQHF
TRBV28,TRBJ1-2,CASSLWDRANYGYTF
TRBV4-1,TRBJ1-1,CASSQVPLMPNGAFF
TRBV5-5,TRBJ2-7,CASSLLTYAGQYF
TRBV7-9,TRBJ1-6,CASSLTGPSQGPLHF